The present T cell receptor beta chain was sequenced within a study of CD8 T cells in ankylosing spondylitis (dated by TCRdb to 2017 to 2019). Regarding the study in general: T cell receptor beta repertoires were profiled in healthy donors and ankylosing spondylitis patients so that disease-linked TCR variants could be found. The full study cohort comprised 20 to 25 ankylosing spondylitis patients and 85 to 120 healthy donors. Samples of peripheral blood were taken, and for ankylosing spondylitis patients, synovial fluid was collected as well.

The reads were generated on an Illumina HiSeq 2500. TCR beta libraries were prepared by quantitative 5'-RACE with molecular barcodes. Turning to the authors' computational methods: To identify disease-linked TCR variants, a new computational method was used, one built on a probabilistic model of VDJ rearrangement. TCRdb reanalyzed the raw reads on its own, using fastp at Q25 for trimming and MiXCR for clone calling, and kept in-frame beta chains. CDR3 protein duplicates are merged, each entry listing the most common genes and DNA. These V and J calls are TCRdb output, not the study's own analysis. This sample is represented by roughly 260,000 distinct CDR3 sequences; about 19% of them were singletons. The leading ten clones occupy about 8% of the sample. The germline V gene sets CDR1 to SGHTA and CDR2 to FQGNSA. From the cysteine through the phenylalanine, the CDR3 covers 15 amino acids. Of all the DNA, just the CDR3 is kept, 45 bases in frame from base 1. Cut back by 1 base and 1 base, the V and J ends lie 7 bases apart.

Regarding this clonotype: Its antigen target is currently unknown. No per-base quality is available; no much larger clone lies one base away.

Broad study findings and their caveats: A TCR beta motif of fewer than 10 highly homologous amino acid variants appeared characteristic of blood from ankylosing spondylitis patients. The disease-linked clones were reported as significantly enriched in matched synovial fluid samples from ankylosing spondylitis patients. Some of the motif variants had been reported before in the synovial fluid and blood of reactive arthritis patients, a finding that suggests common disease-initiation mechanisms. A CD8+ phenotype was shown by the disease-linked clones, which were found at relatively low frequencies in peripheral blood.

Specimen: blood, either unsorted or a sorted T cell fraction (not recorded which). This chain joins TRBV7-2 to TRBJ2-2, with the D gene too uncertain to name. This sequence originates from a male donor with ankylosing spondylitis or in good health (not recorded which). In nucleotides, the sequence is TGTGCCAGCAGCTTAGTGTCGGGGAACACCGGGGAGCTGTTTTTT. This yields the protein CASSLVSGNTGELFF.